Each of the 6 T cell receptor beta chains below was sequenced from the same sample in a study of CD8+CD57+ T cells in acquired aplastic anemia. Profiling that covered TCR beta VDJ and CDR3 relied on genomic DNA as its template. MiXCR, run by TCRdb on the reads, gives a single entry per CDR3 protein. The sample yields approximately 380,000 distinct CDR3 sequences, about two thirds seen once. Sequences were obtained from sorted CD4+, CD8+, or CD8+CD57+ T cells (not recorded which) from PBMCs. The receptors were gathered from a human donor in good health, serving as a control.

A remark on this clonotype: A read error may explain this, as a much larger clone is one base away. The chain couples TRBV27 to TRBJ2-7; no definite D call. The CDR3 sequence is 13 residues long. Germline lookup yields CDR1 MNHEY and CDR2 SMNVEV (reference sequence). Trimming shortened V by 5 bases and J by 2 bases, and 10 bases separated the two germline ends. CDR3 sequence (DNA): TGTGCCAGCAGTAAGGGTCTCCCCTACGAGCAGTACTTC. Translating it yields CASSKGLPYEQYF.

The V and J genes are TRBV2 and TRBJ1-2, with 10 nucleotides matching TRBD1. V dropped 3 bases and J dropped 1; count of bases not matched to a gene: 5. This CDR3 comprises 16 residues. Germline V gene sequence: CDR1 SNHLY, CDR2 FYNNEI. The CDR3 DNA reads as TGTGCCAGCAGTGAGGGACAGGGGCTCGTTAACTATGGCTACACCTTC. Its protein product is CASSEGQGLVNYGYTF.

The genes are TRBV7-2 and TRBJ1-5, with a tentative D call TRBD1 (5 bases). The CDR3 totals 15 residues. V was pared by 9 bases and J by 16 bases, with 31 bases between. The germline CDR1 and CDR2 sequences are SGHTA and FQGNSA. For the CDR3, the DNA is TGTGCCAGAGCGGGGCCGGGTGGCGATGAGCAGTTCTTCCATTTT. It encodes CARAGPGGDEQFFHF.

As regards this clonotype: The CDR3 end shows no conserved phenylalanine or tryptophan, and so a read error is likely. The V and J genes are TRBV12-3 or TRBV12-4 and TRBJ2-7; the D is unclear. The CDR3 has 12 amino acids. Deletions cut 1 base from V and 6 bases from J, with 7 bases between. The CDR3 reads CASSLEGSEQYH. The CDR3 bases are TGTGCCAGCAGTTTAGAGGGAAGCGAGCAGTACCAC.

The rearrangement uses TRBV20-1 and TRBJ1-6; D might be TRBD1 (5 bases). Deletions cut 1 base from V and 13 bases from J, with 14 bases between. Germline V gene lookup returns CDR1 DFQATT and CDR2 SNEGSKA (reference sequence). There are 13 residues in the CDR3. CDR3 in amino acids: CSARARAANPLHF. In nucleotides, the CDR3 is TGCAGTGCTAGAGCCAGGGCCGCAAACCCCCTCCACTTT.

With regard to this clonotype: One end of the junction fails to match germline, which may point to a read error. This chain connects TRBV25-1 to TRBJ2-5; 10 positions agree with TRBD1. Germline lookup yields CDR1 MGHDK and CDR2 SYGVNS. The length of the CDR3 is 14 residues. The CDR3 region has the DNA TGTGCCAGCAGTATGACAGGGGGCCTGGAGACCCAATACTTC. Translated, it gives CASSMTGGLETQYF.